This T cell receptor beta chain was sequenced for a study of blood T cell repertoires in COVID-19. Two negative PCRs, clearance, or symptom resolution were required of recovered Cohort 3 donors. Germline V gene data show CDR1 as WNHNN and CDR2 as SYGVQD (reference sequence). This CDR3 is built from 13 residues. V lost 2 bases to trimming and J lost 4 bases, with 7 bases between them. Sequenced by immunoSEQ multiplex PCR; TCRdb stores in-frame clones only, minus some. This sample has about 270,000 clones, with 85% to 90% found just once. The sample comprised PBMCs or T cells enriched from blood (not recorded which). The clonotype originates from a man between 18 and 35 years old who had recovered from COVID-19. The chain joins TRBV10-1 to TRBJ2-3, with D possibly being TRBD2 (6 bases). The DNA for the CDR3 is TGCGCCAGCAGTGAGGGAGGGTCAGATACGCAGTATTTT. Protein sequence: CASSEGGSDTQYF.